This T cell receptor beta chain was sequenced in a study of T cell changes during pregnancy in multiple sclerosis. Data came from immunoSEQ multiplex PCR; TCRdb stores just in-frame clones and leaves some out. Among over 40,000 clones listed, about 90% were seen once. Germline CDR1 reads SGHNT; CDR2 reads YYREEE (reference sequence). This CDR3 has 13 amino acids. Between the trimmed V and J ends, which lost 2 bases and 5 bases, there was a span of 11 bases. The sample was peripheral blood, taken in the first trimester of pregnancy. V usage is TRBV5-4 and J usage is TRBJ2-7, with a tentative D call TRBD1 (6 bases). The TCR sequence derives from a female donor in good health, enrolled as a control in a pregnancy study. The CDR3 loop is CASSLTGLHEQYF. The CDR3 DNA reads TGTGCCAGCAGCTTAACAGGGCTCCACGAGCAGTACTTC. Using reference TRBV5-4 and TRBJ2-7 for the parts outside the CDR3, the full variable domain is ETGVTQSPTHLIKTRGQQVTLRCSSQSGHNTVSWYQQALGQGPQFIFQYYREEENGRGNFPPRFSGLQFPNYSSELNVNALELDDSALYLCASSLTGLHEQYFGPGTRLTVT.